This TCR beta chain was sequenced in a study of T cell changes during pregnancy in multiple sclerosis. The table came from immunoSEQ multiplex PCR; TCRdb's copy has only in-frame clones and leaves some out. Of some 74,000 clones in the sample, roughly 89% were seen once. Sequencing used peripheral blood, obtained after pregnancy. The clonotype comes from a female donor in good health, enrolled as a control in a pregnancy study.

As DNA, the CDR3 is TGTGCCACCAGCAGAGATCTCGGTGGCAGGGGCGGTCAGCCCCAGCATTTT. Protein product: CATSRDLGGRGGQPQHF. The rearrangement links TRBV15 to TRBJ1-5, with D perhaps matching TRBD1 (6 bases). In germline, CDR1 is LNHNV, CDR2 YYDKDF (reference sequence). Deletions cut 0 bases from V and 6 bases from J, with 18 bases between. This CDR3 is built from 17 residues.